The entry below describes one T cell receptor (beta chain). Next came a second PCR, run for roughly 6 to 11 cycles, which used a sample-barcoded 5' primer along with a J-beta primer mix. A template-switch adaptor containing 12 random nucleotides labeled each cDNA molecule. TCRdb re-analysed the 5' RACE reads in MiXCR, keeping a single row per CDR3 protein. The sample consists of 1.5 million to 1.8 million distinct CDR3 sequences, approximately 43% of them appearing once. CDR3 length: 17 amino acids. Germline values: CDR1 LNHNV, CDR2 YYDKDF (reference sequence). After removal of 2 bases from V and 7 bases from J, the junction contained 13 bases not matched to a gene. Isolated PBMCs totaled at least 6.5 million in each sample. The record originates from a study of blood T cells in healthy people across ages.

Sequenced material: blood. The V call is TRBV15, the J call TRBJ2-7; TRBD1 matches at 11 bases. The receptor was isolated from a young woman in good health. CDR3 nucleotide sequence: TGTGCCACCAGCAGATTGTCCGGGACAGGGGGGTACAATGAGCAGTACTTC. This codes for CATSRLSGTGGYNEQYF.